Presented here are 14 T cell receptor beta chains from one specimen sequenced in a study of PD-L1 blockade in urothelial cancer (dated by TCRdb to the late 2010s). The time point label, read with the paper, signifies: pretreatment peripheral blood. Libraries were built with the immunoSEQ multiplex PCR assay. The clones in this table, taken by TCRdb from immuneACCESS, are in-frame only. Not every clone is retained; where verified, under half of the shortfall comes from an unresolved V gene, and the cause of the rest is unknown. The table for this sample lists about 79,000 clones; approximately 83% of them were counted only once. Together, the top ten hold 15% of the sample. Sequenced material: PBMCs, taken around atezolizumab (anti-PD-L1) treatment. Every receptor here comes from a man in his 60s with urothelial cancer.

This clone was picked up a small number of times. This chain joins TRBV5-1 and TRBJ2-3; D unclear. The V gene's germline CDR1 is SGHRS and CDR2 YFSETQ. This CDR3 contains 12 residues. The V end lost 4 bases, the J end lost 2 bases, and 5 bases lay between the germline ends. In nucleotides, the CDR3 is TGCGCCAGCAGCCCTAACACAGATACGCAGTATTTT. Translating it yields CASSPNTDTQYF.

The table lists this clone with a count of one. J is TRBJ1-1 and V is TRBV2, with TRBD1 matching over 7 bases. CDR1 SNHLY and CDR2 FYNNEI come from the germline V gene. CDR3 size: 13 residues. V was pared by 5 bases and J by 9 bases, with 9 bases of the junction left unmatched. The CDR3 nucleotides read TGTGCCAGCAGTCAGGGACAGCCGATCAAAGCTTTCTTT. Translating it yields CASSQGQPIKAFF.

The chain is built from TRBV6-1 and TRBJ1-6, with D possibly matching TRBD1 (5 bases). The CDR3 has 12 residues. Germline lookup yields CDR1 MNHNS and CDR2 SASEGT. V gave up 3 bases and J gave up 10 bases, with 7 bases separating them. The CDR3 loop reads CASSDGGSPLHF. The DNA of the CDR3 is TGTGCCAGCAGTGACGGGGGATCACCCCTCCACTTT.

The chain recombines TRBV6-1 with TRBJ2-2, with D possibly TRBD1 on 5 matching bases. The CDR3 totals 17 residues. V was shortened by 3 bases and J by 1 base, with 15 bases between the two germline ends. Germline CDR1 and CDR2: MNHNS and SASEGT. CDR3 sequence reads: CASSDVTRTGNTGELFF. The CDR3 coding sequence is TGTGCCAGCAGTGACGTGACCCGCACAGGGAACACCGGGGAGCTGTTTTTT.

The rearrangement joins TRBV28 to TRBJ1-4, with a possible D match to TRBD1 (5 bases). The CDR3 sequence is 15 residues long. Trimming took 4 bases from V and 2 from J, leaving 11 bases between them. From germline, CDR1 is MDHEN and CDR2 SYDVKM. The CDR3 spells CASSSLAGTNEKLFF. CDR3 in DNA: TGTGCCAGCAGTTCCCTGGCAGGGACTAATGAAAAACTGTTTTTT.

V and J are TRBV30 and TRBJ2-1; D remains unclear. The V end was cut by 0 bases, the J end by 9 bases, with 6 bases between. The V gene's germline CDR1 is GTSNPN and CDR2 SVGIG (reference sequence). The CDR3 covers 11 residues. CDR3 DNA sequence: TGTGCCTGGAGTGTAGCGCTTGAGCAGTTCTTC. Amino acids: CAWSVALEQFF. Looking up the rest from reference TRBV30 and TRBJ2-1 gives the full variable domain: SQTIHQWPATLVQPVGSPLSLECTVEGTSNPNLYWYRQAAGRGLQLLFYSVGIGQISSEVPQNLSASRPQDRQFILSSKKLLLSDSGFYLCAWSVALEQFFGPGTRLTVL.

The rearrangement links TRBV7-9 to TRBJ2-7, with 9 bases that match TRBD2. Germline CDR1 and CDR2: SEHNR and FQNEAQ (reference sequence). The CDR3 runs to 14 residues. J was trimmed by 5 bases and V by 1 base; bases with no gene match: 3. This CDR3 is CASSLVPSGDEQYF. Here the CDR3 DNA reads TGTGCCAGCAGCTTAGTTCCTAGCGGGGACGAGCAGTACTTC.

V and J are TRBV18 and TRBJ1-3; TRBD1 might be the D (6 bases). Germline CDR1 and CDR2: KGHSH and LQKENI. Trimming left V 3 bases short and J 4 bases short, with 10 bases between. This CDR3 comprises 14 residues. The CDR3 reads CASSPQGSGNTIYF. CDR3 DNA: TGTGCCAGCTCACCCCAGGGGTCCGGAAACACCATATATTTT.

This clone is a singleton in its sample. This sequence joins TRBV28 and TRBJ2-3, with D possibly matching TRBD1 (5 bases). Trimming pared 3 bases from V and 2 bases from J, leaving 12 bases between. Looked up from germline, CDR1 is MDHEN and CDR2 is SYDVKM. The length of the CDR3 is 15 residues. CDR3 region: CASSFDRTYTDTQYF. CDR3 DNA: TGTGCCAGCAGTTTTGACAGAACCTACACAGATACGCAGTATTTT.

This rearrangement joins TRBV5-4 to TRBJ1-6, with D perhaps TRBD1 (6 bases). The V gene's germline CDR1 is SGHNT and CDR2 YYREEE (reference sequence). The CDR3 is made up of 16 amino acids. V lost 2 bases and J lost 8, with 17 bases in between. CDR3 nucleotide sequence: TGTGCCAGCAGCTTAATTCCGGGACAAGGATATTCACCCCTCCACTTT. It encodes CASSLIPGQGYSPLHF.

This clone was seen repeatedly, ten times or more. The CDR3 is CASSGGGSNSPLHF. The CDR3 nucleotides read TGTGCCAGCAGTGGGGGGGGTAGTAATTCACCCCTCCACTTT. The gene calls are TRBV28 and TRBJ1-6; TRBD1 might be the D (5 bases). Looked up from germline, CDR1 is MDHEN and CDR2 is SYDVKM. V gave up 5 bases and J gave up 6 bases, with 11 bases separating them. The CDR3 is 14 residues long. Combining the CDR3 with reference TRBV28 and TRBJ1-6 gives the whole variable domain DVKVTQSSRYLVKRTGEKVFLECVQDMDHENMFWYRQDPGLGLRLIYFSYDVKMKEKGDIPEGYSVSREKKERFSLILESASTNQTSMYLCASSGGGSNSPLHFGNGTRLTVT.

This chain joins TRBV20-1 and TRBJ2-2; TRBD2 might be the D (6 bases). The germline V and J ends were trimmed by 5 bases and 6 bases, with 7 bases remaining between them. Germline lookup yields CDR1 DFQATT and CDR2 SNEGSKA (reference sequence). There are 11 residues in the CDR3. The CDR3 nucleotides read TGCAGTGCTGCGGGGCCCGGGGAGCTGTTTTTT. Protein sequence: CSAAGPGELFF.

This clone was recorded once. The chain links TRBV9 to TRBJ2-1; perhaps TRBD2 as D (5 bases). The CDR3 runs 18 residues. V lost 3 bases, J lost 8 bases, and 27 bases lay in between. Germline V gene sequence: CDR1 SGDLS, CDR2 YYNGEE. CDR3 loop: CASSGSVLRYRQWDEQFF. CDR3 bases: TGTGCCAGCAGCGGTAGCGTGCTACGCTATAGACAATGGGATGAGCAGTTCTTC.

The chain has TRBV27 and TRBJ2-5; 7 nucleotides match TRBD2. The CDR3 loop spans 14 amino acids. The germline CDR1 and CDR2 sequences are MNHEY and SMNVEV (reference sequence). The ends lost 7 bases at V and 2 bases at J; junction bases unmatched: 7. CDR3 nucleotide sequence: TGTGCCAGCACGGTTCCTAGCGGACAAGAGACCCAGTACTTC. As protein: CASTVPSGQETQYF.